This T cell receptor (beta chain) comes out of a study of shared clonotypes between healthy human individuals (dated by TCRdb to about 2020). With respect to the entire study: Two women and a few men aged 18 to 49 years were included in the cohort. For each donor, CD4 naive and CD4 memory were each given three plates, CD8 naive was given two plates, and CD8 memory was given one plate. To estimate repertoire size and how much clonotypes are shared between individuals, the study performed deep sequencing of blood TCR repertoires from roughly five healthy adults. To increase sequencing depth and limit assay-specific biases, different laboratories used diverse techniques to prepare libraries and sequence TCR repertoires. Between about 0.8 and 8.9 billion PBMCs per donor were obtained by leukapheresis. Points the paper makes about the study in general: Compared with non-shared clonotypes, clonotypes shared by all four sorted-subset donors had higher generation probabilities. Sampling was restricted to blood, and TCR repertoires in tissue are likely to differ from TCR repertoires in blood. Even with the large sequencing depth, rarefaction of the sorted-subset datasets indicated that sequencing was incomplete. Estimated clonotype richness was generally larger for naive than for memory subsets. Because the study included a small number of donors, the genetic and exposure-history diversity represented was limited. Pairwise subsampling indicated that sequencing depth was expected to affect the degree of clonotype sharing among donors. Roughly 5.2% of naive CD4, 3% to 3.5% of naive CD8, roughly 2.5% of memory CD4, and around 0.42% of memory CD8 clonotypes were shared across a few donors.

The germline V gene provides CDR1 MNHEY and CDR2 SVGAGI. The CDR3 has 13 amino acids, counting the end cysteine and phenylalanine. Of all the DNA, just the CDR3 is kept, 39 bases in frame from base 1. V and J are truncated by 5 bases and 4 bases respectively, leaving an intervening sequence of 11 bases. TCR CDR3 regions were amplified from genomic DNA by multiplex PCR using the deep immunoSEQ assay. For each cell subset, the extracted genomic DNA was distributed evenly across all wells of several immunoSEQ 96-well plates, and each plate served as one replicate. For sorted subsets, each replicate PCR was loaded with about 200 ng genomic DNA, equivalent to some 31,000 T cell genomes. Purified libraries were quantified with a Qubit 3.0 fluorometer, sized on a Bioanalyzer 2100, and re-quantified with the KAPA Library Quantification kit. Every immunoSEQ 96-well plate was sequenced on a dedicated single-read 150-cycle Illumina NextSeq 550 flow cell. In the original analysis: Because the immunoSEQ output included only junctional sequences and no quality scores, the filtering could not be the same as the filtering used for full-length reads. To assign V/J genes and CDR3, sequences were annotated against IMGT germline references using PyIR, a Python wrapper for IgBLAST v1.9. Any read was removed if the V/J assignment was weak (E-value above 1e-6), the CDR3 was missing, or the read contained stop codons, out-of-frame junctions, or ambiguous translated residues. V3J clonotypes were defined as sequences sharing an identical inferred V gene, J gene, and CDR3 amino acid sequence. To compute the percentage overlap between repertoires, the number of shared unique clonotypes was divided by the size of the smaller repertoire. Three approaches were used to assess repertoire richness: RTK rarefaction, the Chao1 estimator, and Recon v2.1 estimates of unobserved clonotypes. OLGA was used to compute generation probabilities for all TCRbeta clonotypes that the gDNA method yielded from four donors. The clones in this table, taken by TCRdb from immuneACCESS, are in-frame only. Not every clone is retained; where verified, under half of the shortfall comes from an unresolved V gene, and the cause of the rest is unknown. That table supplies the V and J calls and clone size; D and trimming were determined from the DNA. This sample has 1.4 million or so clones in its table, and less than 99% of those were observed once. The top ten hold 0.36% of the sample.

The donors were healthy, HIV-negative adults who had no recently reported acute infections or vaccinations. Every donor was a Caucasian adult living in Nashville, Tennessee, USA. CD4+ T cells were enriched through magnetic negative selection, after which naive cells were positively selected on CD45RA and the remaining negative fraction served as the memory subset. After blood collection by leukapheresis, PBMCs were isolated using Ficoll-Histopaque density gradient centrifugation and then cryopreserved in the vapor phase of liquid nitrogen. Analytical flow cytometry was used to check the purity and quantity of every magnetically sorted T cell population. From each sorted fraction, genomic DNA was isolated and quantified by UV absorbance on a Nanodrop 2000c. As for this clone: This receptor's antigen is unknown. No per-base quality is available; no much larger clone lies one base away.

Material: naive CD4+ T cells sorted from blood. The cell subset or site label here, explained by the study, means: CD45RA+ positively selected. The chain was built from TRBV6-5 and TRBJ2-5, and possibly TRBD1, on 6 matching bases. This receptor was taken from a man between 25 and 39 years old in good health. CDR3 loop: CASSLRGRETQYF. The sequenced DNA is TGTGCCAGCAGTCTCAGGGGACGAGAGACCCAGTACTTC.